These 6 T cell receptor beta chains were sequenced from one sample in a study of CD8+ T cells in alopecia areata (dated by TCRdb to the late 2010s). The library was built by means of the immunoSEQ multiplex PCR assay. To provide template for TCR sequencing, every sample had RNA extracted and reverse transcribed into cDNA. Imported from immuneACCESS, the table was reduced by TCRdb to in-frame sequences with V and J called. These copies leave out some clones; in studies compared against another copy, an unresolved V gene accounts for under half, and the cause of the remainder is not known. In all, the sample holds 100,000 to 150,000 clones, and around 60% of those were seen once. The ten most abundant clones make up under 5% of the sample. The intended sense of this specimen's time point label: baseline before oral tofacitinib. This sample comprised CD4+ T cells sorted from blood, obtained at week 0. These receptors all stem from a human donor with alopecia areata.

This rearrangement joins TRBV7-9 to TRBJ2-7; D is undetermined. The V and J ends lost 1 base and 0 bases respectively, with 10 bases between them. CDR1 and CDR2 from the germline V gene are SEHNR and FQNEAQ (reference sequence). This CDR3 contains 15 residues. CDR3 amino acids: CASSLGGDPSYEQYF. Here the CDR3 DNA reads TGTGCCAGCAGCTTAGGGGGTGACCCCTCCTACGAGCAGTACTTC.

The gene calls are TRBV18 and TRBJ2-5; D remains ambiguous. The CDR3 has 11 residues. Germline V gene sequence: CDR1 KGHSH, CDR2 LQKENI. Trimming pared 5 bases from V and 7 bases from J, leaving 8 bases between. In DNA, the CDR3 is TGTGCCAGCTCATCCGCTCGGACCCAGTACTTC. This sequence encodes CASSSARTQYF.

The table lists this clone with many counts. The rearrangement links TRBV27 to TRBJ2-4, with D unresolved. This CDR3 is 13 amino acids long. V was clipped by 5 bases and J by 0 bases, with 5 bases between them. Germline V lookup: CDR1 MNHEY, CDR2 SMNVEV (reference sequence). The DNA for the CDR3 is TGTGCCAGCAGTAGTTTAGCCAAAAACATTCAGTACTTC. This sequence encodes CASSSLAKNIQYF.

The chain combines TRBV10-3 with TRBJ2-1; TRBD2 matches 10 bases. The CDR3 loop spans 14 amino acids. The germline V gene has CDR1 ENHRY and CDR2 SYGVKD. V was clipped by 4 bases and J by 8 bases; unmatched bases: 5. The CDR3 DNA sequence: TGTGCCATCAGTGCTACTAGCGGGGCGGATGAGCAGTTCTTC. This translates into CAISATSGADEQFF.

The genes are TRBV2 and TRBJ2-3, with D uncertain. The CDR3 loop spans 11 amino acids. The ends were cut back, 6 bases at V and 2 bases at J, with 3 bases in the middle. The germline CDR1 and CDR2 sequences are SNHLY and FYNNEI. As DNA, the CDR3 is TGTGCCAGCAGGGACACAGATACGCAGTATTTT. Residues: CASRDTDTQYF.

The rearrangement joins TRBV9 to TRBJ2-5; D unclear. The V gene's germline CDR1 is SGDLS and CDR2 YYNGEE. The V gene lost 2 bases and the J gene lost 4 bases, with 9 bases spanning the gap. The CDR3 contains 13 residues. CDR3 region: CASSVRPGETQYF. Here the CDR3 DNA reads TGTGCCAGCAGCGTGAGGCCGGGAGAGACCCAGTACTTC.